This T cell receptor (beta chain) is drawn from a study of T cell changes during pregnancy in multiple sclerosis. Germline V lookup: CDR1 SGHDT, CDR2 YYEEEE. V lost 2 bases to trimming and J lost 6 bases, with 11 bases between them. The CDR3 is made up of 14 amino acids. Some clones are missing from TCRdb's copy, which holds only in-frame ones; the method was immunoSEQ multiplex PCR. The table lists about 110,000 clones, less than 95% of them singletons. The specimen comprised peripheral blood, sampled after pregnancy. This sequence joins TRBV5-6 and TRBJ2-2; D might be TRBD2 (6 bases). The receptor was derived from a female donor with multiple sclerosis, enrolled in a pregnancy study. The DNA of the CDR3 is TGTGCCAGCAGCTTTGAATGGGGGGCCGGGGAGCTGTTTTTT. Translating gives CASSFEWGAGELFF.